One and the same sample provided the 7 T cell receptor beta chains below, sequenced in a study of identical twins. In TCRdb, the 5' RACE reads were re-called with MiXCR into one record per CDR3 protein. Of about 700,000 distinct CDR3 sequences detected, around 6% appear once; the ten largest clones hold under 2%. Sequenced input: naive T cells sorted from blood. The receptors derive from a man aged 18 to 35 in good health.

This chain links TRBV4-2 with TRBJ1-5, with D possibly being TRBD1 (6 bases). CDR1 LGHNA and CDR2 YNFKEQ come from the germline V gene. Trimming removed 0 bases at V and 6 bases at J, with 21 bases between. This CDR3 contains 18 residues. CDR3 in DNA: TGTGCCAGCAGCCAAGATCCCCTCGGGGGCTGGAGTGGTCAGCCCCAGCATTTT. It codes for CASSQDPLGGWSGQPQHF.

There are a few counts of this clonotype. CDR3: CASSRTDSSYEQYV. As DNA, the CDR3 is TGCGCCAGCAGCCGGACAGACAGCTCCTACGAGCAGTACGTC. V usage is TRBV5-1 and J usage is TRBJ2-7; perhaps TRBD1 as D (6 bases). The germline V gene encodes CDR1 SGHRS and CDR2 YFSETQ. The CDR3 consists of 14 residues. V lost 4 bases and J lost 0, with 11 bases in between.

The table lists this clonotype with a few counts. The chain has TRBV27 and TRBJ2-4; 9 bases map to TRBD2. The CDR3 is 15 amino acids. The ends lost 7 bases at V and 3 bases at J; junction bases unmatched: 7. Looked up from germline, CDR1 is MNHEY and CDR2 is SMNVEV (reference sequence). As DNA, the CDR3 is TGTGCCAGCAAGGCTAGCGGGATCGACAAAAACATTCAGTACTTC. It specifies CASKASGIDKNIQYF.

This clonotype came up a few times. This sequence joins TRBV6-6 and TRBJ2-7; D not certain. The CDR3 totals 11 residues. Trimming shortened V by 5 bases and J by 6 bases, and 8 bases separated the two germline ends. In germline, CDR1 is MNHNY, CDR2 SVGAGI (reference sequence). The DNA for the CDR3 is TGTGCCAGCAGTACTACGTCCGAGCAGTACTTC. This encodes CASSTTSEQYF.

This clonotype has more than one count but fewer than ten. The rearrangement joins TRBV5-1 to TRBJ2-2; 10 bases line up with TRBD2. Germline trimming cut 4 bases from V and 3 bases from J; bases unmatched to any gene: 6. Germline CDR1 reads SGHRS; CDR2 reads YFSETQ. The CDR3 is 16 residues long. In DNA form, the CDR3 reads TGCGCCAGCAGCCGGGGGACTAGCGTAGACACCGGGGAGCTGTTTTTT. It encodes CASSRGTSVDTGELFF.

In its sample, this clonotype was seen a few times. The chain recombines TRBV2 with TRBJ2-1; a possible D gene is TRBD1 (6 bases). Germline V gene data show CDR1 as SNHLY and CDR2 as FYNNEI. Trimming removed 7 bases at V and 9 bases at J, with 16 bases between. The CDR3 has 13 residues. The chain's CDR3 is CASIGRTGPEQFF. The CDR3 region has the DNA TGTGCCAGCATCGGTAGAACAGGGCCTGAGCAGTTCTTC.

This clonotype was picked up many times. The chain recombines TRBV29-1 with TRBJ2-5, with TRBD2 identical over 14 bases. CDR1 and CDR2 from the germline V gene are SQVTM and ANQGSEA. This CDR3 is built from 14 residues. After removal of 4 bases from V and 7 bases from J, the junction contained 5 bases not matched to a gene. The CDR3 nucleotides read TGCAGCGTTGGAGGGACTAGCGGGAGAGGGACCCAGTACTTC. The encoded protein is CSVGGTSGRGTQYF.